The sequence of this T cell receptor (beta chain) was determined in a study of T cell responses to AZD1222 COVID-19 vaccine. Study-wide results and caveats: Spike-specific TCR depth and breadth grew after two AZD1222 doses.

On this clone itself: Its antigen is not identified.

The CDR3 loop spans 12 amino acids. CDR1 is MDHEN and CDR2 is SYDVKM in the germline V gene. V lost 4 bases and J 7 bases, leaving 10 bases between the germline ends. Profiling relied on immunoSEQ multiplex PCR, and the TCRdb table lists in-frame clones only, not all of them. Of 160,000 or so clones listed, about nine tenths are singletons. This chain links TRBV28 with TRBJ1-2, with a tentative D call TRBD1 (5 bases). The clonotype was recovered from an adult who had recovered from COVID-19. The starting material was peripheral blood, obtained after recovery from COVID-19. The CDR3 coding sequence is TGTGCCAGCAGTTCAGGGTCCCCTGGCTACACCTTC. It translates to CASSSGSPGYTF.